The 9 T cell receptor beta chains in this list originate from one sample, sequenced in a study of blood T cell repertoires in COVID-19. The assay was immunoSEQ multiplex PCR, and TCRdb's table has in-frame clones only and misses some. The data show about 150,000 clones, just under 85% seen once. The sample taken for sequencing was peripheral blood. These receptors were obtained from a woman aged 40-49 years with active or convalescent COVID-19.

V is TRBV6-2 or TRBV6-3 and J is TRBJ2-2; D is uncertain. The V and J ends lost 4 bases and 6 bases respectively, with 21 bases between them. CDR3 length: 17 amino acids. Germline lookup yields CDR1 MNHEY and CDR2 SVGEGT. CDR3 in DNA: TGTGCCAGCAGTTCTCGCCCTGGTCGGAGTACCGCCGGGGAGCTGTTTTTT. This translates into CASSSRPGRSTAGELFF.

The rearrangement joins TRBV28 to TRBJ1-5; 7 positions agree with TRBD1. The V and J ends lost 5 bases and 1 base, in that order; junction bases with no gene match: 11. CDR1 is MDHEN and CDR2 is SYDVKM in the germline V gene. The CDR3 contains 17 residues. The CDR3 nucleotides are TGTGCCAGCAGTCTGTCCCTTACAGGGGCGAGCAATCAGCCCCAGCATTTT. It is translated as CASSLSLTGASNQPQHF.

The chain carries TRBV28 and TRBJ1-2; 9 bases are shared with TRBD1. Germline-derived CDR1 and CDR2 are MDHEN and SYDVKM. The CDR3 loop spans 18 amino acids. With 4 bases clipped from V and 4 bases from J, the junction kept 16 bases outside the gene matches. CDR3: CASSSHQSGQGLTYGYTF. The DNA for the CDR3 is TGTGCCAGCAGTTCCCATCAATCGGGACAGGGCCTAACCTATGGCTACACCTTC.

The chain has TRBV6-6 and TRBJ2-3, with 9 nucleotides matching TRBD1. V was clipped by 6 bases and J by 1 base; unmatched bases: 5. This CDR3 spans 15 amino acids. Germline V lookup: CDR1 MNHNY, CDR2 SVGAGI (reference sequence). The CDR3 here is CASRDRGSGTDTQYF. CDR3 bases: TGTGCCAGCAGGGACAGGGGCTCGGGCACAGATACGCAGTATTTT.

This sequence joins TRBV3-1 (or the pseudogene TRBV3-2) and TRBJ1-4; 9 bases align to TRBD1. Trimming removed 3 bases from V and 2 bases from J; junction bases left unmatched: 4. CDR1 LGHDT and CDR2 YNNKEL come from the germline V gene (reference sequence). The CDR3 is 16 residues long. CDR3 sequence: CASSQGTGQTNEKLFF. The CDR3 nucleotides read TGTGCCAGCAGCCAGGGGACAGGGCAGACTAATGAAAAACTGTTTTTT.

This clone turned up a few times. This chain links TRBV30 with TRBJ2-1, with 10 bases that match TRBD1. Germline CDR1 and CDR2: GTSNPN and SVGIG (reference sequence). The CDR3 runs to 12 residues. V lost 2 bases to trimming and J lost 13 bases; unmatched junction nucleotides: 5. CDR3 sequence (DNA): TGTGCCTGGAGTCGGACAGGGGGTTCACAGTTCTTC. Protein sequence: CAWSRTGGSQFF. The variable domain in full, with the rest retrieved from reference TRBV30 and TRBJ2-1, is SQTIHQWPATLVQPVGSPLSLECTVEGTSNPNLYWYRQAAGRGLQLLFYSVGIGQISSEVPQNLSASRPQDRQFILSSKKLLLSDSGFYLCAWSRTGGSQFFGPGTRLTVL.

The chain uses TRBV3-1 (or the pseudogene TRBV3-2) and TRBJ2-1, with 7 bases matching TRBD1. Germline loops: CDR1 LGHDT, CDR2 YNNKEL (reference sequence). The CDR3 length is 11 residues. The V gene end was trimmed by 4 bases and the J gene end by 13 bases; junction bases not matched to a gene: 4. In nucleotides, the CDR3 is TGTGCCAGCAGCCTACAGGGGCTTCAGTTCTTC. Its protein is CASSLQGLQFF.

The CDR3: CASSQDRGANNEQFF. DNA for the CDR3: TGCGCCAGCAGCCAAGATCGGGGAGCGAACAATGAGCAGTTCTTC. V usage is TRBV4-3 and J usage is TRBJ2-1, with TRBD2 as a possible D gene (5 bases). From germline, CDR1 is LGHNA and CDR2 YSLEER. The CDR3 totals 15 residues. V was cut by 0 bases and J by 5 bases, with 11 bases left in between.

In its sample, this clone was seen once. V and J are TRBV5-1 and TRBJ2-3, with 9 bases identical to TRBD2. This CDR3 contains 17 residues. Germline V gene lookup returns CDR1 SGHRS and CDR2 YFSETQ. Trimming took 4 bases from V and 3 from J; bases not matched to a gene: 12. The CDR3 sequence: CASSPGLASRMTDTQYF. The CDR3, as DNA: TGCGCCAGCAGCCCGGGACTAGCCTCGAGGATGACAGATACGCAGTATTTT.